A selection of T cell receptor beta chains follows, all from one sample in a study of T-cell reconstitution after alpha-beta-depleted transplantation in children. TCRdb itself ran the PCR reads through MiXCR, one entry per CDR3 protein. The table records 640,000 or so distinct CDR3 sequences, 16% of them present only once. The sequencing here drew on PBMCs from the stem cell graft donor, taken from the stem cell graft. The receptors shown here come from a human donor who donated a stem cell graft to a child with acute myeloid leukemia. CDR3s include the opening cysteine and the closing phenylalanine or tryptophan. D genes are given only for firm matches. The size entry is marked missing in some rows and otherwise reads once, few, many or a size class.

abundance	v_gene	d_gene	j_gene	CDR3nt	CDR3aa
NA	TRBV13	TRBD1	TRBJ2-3	TGTGCCAGCAGCCAAAGATCAGACAGGGCACAAGATACGCAGTATTTT	CASSQRSDRAQDTQYF
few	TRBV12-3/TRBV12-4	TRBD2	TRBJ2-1	TGTGCCTCCGGCGGGGGGATAAATGAGCAGTTCTTC	CASGGGINEQFF
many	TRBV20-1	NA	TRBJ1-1	TGCAGTGCGGAGGGGAACACTGAAGCTTTCTTT	CSAEGNTEAFF
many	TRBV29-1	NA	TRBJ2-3	TGCAGCGTTGCGTGGAGCACAGATACGCAGTATTTT	CSVAWSTDTQYF
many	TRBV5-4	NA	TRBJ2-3	TGTGCCAGCACCTCGGAAGGGACAGGGACTAGAGATACGCAGTATTTT	CASTSEGTGTRDTQYF
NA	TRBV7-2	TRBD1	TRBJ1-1	TGTGCCAGCGGGCGTACAGGGGCGGAGAACACTGAAGCTTTCTTT	CASGRTGAENTEAFF
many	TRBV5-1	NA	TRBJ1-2	TGCGCCAGCAGGTCAGGGGAATGGGGCTACACCTTC	CASRSGEWGYTF
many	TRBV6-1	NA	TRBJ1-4	TGTGCCAGCAGTGCCCGGGTCGCAACTAATGAAAAACTGTTTTTT	CASSARVATNEKLFF
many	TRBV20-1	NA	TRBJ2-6	TGCAGTGCTAGAGATAGGGAAGTAGGGGCCAACGTCCTGACTTTC	CSARDREVGANVLTF
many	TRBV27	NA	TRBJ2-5	TGTGCCAGCAGTTTAAGTTTCTCCCAAGAGACCCAGTACTTC	CASSLSFSQETQYF
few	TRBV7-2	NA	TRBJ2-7	TGTGCCAGCAGCCCTGGGACTCCTACCCTCTACGAGCAGTACTTC	CASSPGTPTLYEQYF
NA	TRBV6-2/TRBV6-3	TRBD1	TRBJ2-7	TGTGCCAGCACTATAACAGGGGGCGGAGGCGAGCAGTACTTC	CASTITGGGGEQYF
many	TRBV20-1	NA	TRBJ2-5	TGCAGTGCTAGAGATCGAGGTGTAGGACAAGAGACCCAGTACTTC	CSARDRGVGQETQYF
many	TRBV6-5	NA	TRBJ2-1	TGTGCCAGCAGTTACCGACAGTCCTCCTACAATGAGCAGTTCTTC	CASSYRQSSYNEQFF
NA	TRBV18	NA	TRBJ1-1	TGTGCCAGCTCGATAGTGAACACTGAAGCTTTCTTT	CASSIVNTEAFF
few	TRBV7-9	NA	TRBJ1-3	TGTGCCAGCAGCTCCGCCTCTGCAGGAAACACCATATATTTT	CASSSASAGNTIYF
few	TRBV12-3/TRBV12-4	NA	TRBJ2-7	TGTGCCAGCAGTAACAGTGGGGTAAGCTCCTACGAGCAGTACTTC	CASSNSGVSSYEQYF
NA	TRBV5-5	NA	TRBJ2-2	TGTGCCAGCAGGGGCTGGAACACCGGGGAGCTGTTTTTT	CASRGWNTGELFF
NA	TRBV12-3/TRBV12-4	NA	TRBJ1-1	TGTGCCAGCAGTTTAGGATCGGGATCCACTGAAGCTTTCTTT	CASSLGSGSTEAFF
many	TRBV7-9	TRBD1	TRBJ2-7	TGTGCCAGCAGCTTCCTCGGACAGGGAGGAGTCGAGCAGTACTTC	CASSFLGQGGVEQYF
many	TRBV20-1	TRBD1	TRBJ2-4	TGCAGTGCTAGAGAAAGGGACAGGGGGCGAAGAAAAGACATTCAGTACTTC	CSARERDRGRRKDIQYF
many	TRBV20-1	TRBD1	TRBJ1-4	TGCAGTGCTAGAACGACAGGGATAATCGAAAAACTGTTTTTT	CSARTTGIIEKLFF
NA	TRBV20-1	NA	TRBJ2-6	TGCAGTGCGATCCGGGACACTGGGGCCAACGTCCTGACTTTC	CSAIRDTGANVLTF
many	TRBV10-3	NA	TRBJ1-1	TGTGCCATCAGTCTACAGGGAGCGAACACTGAAGCTTTCTTT	CAISLQGANTEAFF
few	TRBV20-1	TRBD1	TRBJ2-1	TGCAGTGCCCTCAGGGGGAACAATGAGCAGTTCTTC	CSALRGNNEQFF
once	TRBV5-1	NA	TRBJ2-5	TGCGCCAGCAGCTTGGGGACAGTAAAAGAGACCCAGTACTTC	CASSLGTVKETQYF
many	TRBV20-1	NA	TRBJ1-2	TGCAGTGCTAGAGGGGGGGACCTTCGAGGGGGAAATGGCTACACCTTC	CSARGGDLRGGNGYTF
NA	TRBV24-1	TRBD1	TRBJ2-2	TGTGCCACCAGTGACTCAGGGGGCGCTGACACCGGGGAGCTGTTTTTT	CATSDSGGADTGELFF
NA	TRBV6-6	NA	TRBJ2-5	TGTGCCAGCAGTTCTCGAATAGGGGAGACCCAGTACTTC	CASSSRIGETQYF